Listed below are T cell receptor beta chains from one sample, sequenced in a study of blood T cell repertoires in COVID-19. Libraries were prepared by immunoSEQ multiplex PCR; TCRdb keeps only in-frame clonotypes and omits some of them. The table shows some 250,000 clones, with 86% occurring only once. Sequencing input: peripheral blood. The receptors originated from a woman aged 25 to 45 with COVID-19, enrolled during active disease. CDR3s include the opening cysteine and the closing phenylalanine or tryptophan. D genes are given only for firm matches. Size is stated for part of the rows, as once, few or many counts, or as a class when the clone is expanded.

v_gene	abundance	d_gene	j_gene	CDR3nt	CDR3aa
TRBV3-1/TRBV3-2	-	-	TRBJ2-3	TGTGCCAGCAGCCACACTCTCGGGGGGCGGACAGATACGCAGTATTTT	CASSHTLGGRTDTQYF
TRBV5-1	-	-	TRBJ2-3	TGCGCCAGCGAACAACAGGGCGGAGATACGCAGTATTTT	CASEQQGGDTQYF
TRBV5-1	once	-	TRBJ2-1	TGCGCCAGCAGCTTGGCGGGGACTTACAATGAGCAGTTCTTC	CASSLAGTYNEQFF
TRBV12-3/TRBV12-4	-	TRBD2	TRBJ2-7	TGTGCCACGGGACTAGCGGGTGAGCAGTACTTC	CATGLAGEQYF
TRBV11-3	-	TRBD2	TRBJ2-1	TGTGCCAGCAGCCGAGCGGGGGGCCTTTACAATGAGCAGTTCTTC	CASSRAGGLYNEQFF
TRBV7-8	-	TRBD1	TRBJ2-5	TGTGCCAGCAGCTTGGGGACAGACGCAGGGACCCAGTACTTC	CASSLGTDAGTQYF
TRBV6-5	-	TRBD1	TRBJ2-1	TGTGCCAGCAGGGCGACAGGGTCCCCCAATGAGCAGTTCTTC	CASRATGSPNEQFF
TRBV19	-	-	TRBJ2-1	TGTGCCAGTAGTATAGATGCCGGTTTCAATGAGCAGTTCTTC	CASSIDAGFNEQFF
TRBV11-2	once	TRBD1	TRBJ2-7	TGTGCCAGCAGTTTGGGACAGACTCCACCCTTCTCCTACGAGCAGTACTTC	CASSLGQTPPFSYEQYF
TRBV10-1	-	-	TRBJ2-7	TGCGCCAGCAGCCCCACCGTGGGGGGCGAGCAGTACTTC	CASSPTVGGEQYF
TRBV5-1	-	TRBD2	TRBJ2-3	TGCGCCAGCAGCTTGGCCGGGACTAGCGGGAGGGGCACAGATACGCAGTATTTT	CASSLAGTSGRGTDTQYF
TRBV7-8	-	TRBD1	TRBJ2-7	TGTGCCAGCATCGGTACAGGGGGCATTCGATACGAGCAGTACTTC	CASIGTGGIRYEQYF
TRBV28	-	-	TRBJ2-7	TGTGCCAGCAGTACACCAGGGGCGGACTACGAGCAGTACTTC	CASSTPGADYEQYF
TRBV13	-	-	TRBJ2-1	TGTGCCAGCAGCATACGGTCCTACAATGAGCAGTTCTTC	CASSIRSYNEQFF
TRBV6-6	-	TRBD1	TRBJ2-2	TGTGCCAGCAGTCGACAGGGCGCCGCCGGGGAGCTGTTTTTT	CASSRQGAAGELFF
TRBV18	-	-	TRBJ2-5	TGTGCCAGCTCACCACCTATTGAGATAGAGACCCAGTACTTC	CASSPPIEIETQYF
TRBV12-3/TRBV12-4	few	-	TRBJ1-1	TGTGCCAGCAGTTTTGACACACACACTGAAGCTTTCTTT	CASSFDTHTEAFF
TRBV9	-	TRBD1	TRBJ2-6	TGTGCCAGCAGCGTAAGGGGGCCCTACCTCTCTGGGGCCAACGTCCTGACTTTC	CASSVRGPYLSGANVLTF
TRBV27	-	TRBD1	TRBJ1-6	TGTGCCAGCAGTTTCTGGGGACAGGGATTAAATTCACCCCTCCACTTT	CASSFWGQGLNSPLHF
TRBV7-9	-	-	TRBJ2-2	TGTGCCAGCAGCTTTCTCAGGGGTATTGGGTCCGGGGAGCTGTTTTTT	CASSFLRGIGSGELFF
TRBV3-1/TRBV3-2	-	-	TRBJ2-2	TGTGCCAGCAGCCACAGGGCCACCGGGGAGCTGTTTTTT	CASSHRATGELFF
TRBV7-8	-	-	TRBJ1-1	TGTGCCAGCAGCTTAGAGAACGGGGTGTACACTGAAGCTTTCTTT	CASSLENGVYTEAFF
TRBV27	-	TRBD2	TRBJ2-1	TGTGCCAGCAGTCCCGGGGGGGGGCCCGGATACAATGAGCAGTTCTTC	CASSPGGGPGYNEQFF
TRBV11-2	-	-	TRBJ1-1	TGTGCCAGCAGCTACTTGGGGGGGGGCACTGAAGCTTTCTTT	CASSYLGGGTEAFF
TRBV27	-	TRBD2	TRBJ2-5	TGTGCCAGCAGTCGGGGGGGGGCCCGGGAGACCCAGTACTTC	CASSRGGARETQYF
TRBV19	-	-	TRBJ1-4	TGTGCCAGTAGTCCCCAGAGAGGGTTAAGTGAAAAACTGTTTTTT	CASSPQRGLSEKLFF
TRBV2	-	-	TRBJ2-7	TGTGCCAGCAGTGAAGCTGGGACAATTGGCTACGAGCAGTACTTC	CASSEAGTIGYEQYF
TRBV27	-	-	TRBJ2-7	TGTGCCAGCAGTTTATCGGGGCAGACCAGCTACGAGCAGTACTTC	CASSLSGQTSYEQYF
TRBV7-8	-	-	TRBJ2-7	TGTGCCAGCAGCCGGCGCCAGGGGGGCGAGCAGTACTTC	CASSRRQGGEQYF
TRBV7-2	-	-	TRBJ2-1	TGTGCCAGCAGCCGCAGACTGTCGAGCTCCTACAATGAGCAGTTCTTC	CASSRRLSSSYNEQFF
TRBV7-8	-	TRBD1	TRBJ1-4	TGTGCCAGCAGCTTGACGCAGGGGGTGGGCGAAAAACTGTTTTTT	CASSLTQGVGEKLFF
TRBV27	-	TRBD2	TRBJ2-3	TGTGCCAGCAGTTTATTGGCTAGCGGGACCACAGATACGCAGTATTTT	CASSLLASGTTDTQYF
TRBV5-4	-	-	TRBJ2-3	TGTGCCAGCAGCCTCGGGATTTTCACAGATACGCAGTATTTT	CASSLGIFTDTQYF
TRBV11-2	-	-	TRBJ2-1	TGTGCCAGCAGCTCCCCGGCTACTAGCTCCTACAATGAGCAGTTCTTC	CASSSPATSSYNEQFF